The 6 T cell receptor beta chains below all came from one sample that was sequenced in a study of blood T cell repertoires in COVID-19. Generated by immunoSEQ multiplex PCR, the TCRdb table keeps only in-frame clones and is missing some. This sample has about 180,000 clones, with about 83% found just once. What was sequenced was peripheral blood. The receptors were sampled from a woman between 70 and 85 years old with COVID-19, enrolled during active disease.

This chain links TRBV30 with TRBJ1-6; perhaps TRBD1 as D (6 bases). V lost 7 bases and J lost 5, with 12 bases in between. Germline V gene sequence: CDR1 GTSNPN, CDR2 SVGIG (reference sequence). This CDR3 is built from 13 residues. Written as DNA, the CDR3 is TGTGCCTTACAGGGCGACCATAATTCACCCCTCCACTTT. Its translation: CALQGDHNSPLHF.

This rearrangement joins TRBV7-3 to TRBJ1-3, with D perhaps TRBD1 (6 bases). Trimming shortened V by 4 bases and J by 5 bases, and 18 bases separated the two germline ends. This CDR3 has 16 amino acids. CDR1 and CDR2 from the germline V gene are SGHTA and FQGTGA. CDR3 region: CASSCTGQRTRNTIYF. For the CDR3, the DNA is TGTGCCAGCAGCTGTACGGGACAAAGAACGCGAAACACCATATATTTT.

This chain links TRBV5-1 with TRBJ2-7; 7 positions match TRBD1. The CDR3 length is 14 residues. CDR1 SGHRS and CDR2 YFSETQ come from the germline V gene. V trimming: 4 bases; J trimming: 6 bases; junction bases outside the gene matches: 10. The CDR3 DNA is TGCGCCAGCAGCCACCGGGACAGTATTGGCGAGCAGTACTTC. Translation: CASSHRDSIGEQYF.

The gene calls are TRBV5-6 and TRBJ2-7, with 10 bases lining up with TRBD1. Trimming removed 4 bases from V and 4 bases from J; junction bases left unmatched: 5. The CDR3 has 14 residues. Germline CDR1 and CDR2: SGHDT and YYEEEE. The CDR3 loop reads CASSRQGALYEQYF. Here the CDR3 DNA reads TGTGCCAGCAGCCGACAGGGGGCTCTTTACGAGCAGTACTTC.

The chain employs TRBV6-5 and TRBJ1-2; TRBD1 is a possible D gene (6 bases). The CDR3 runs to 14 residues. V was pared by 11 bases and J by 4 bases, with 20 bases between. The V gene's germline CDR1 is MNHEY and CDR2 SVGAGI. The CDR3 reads CAGDPGGHGYGYTF. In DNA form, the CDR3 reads TGTGCCGGAGACCCTGGGGGACACGGCTATGGCTACACCTTC.

The CDR3 protein is CASSLIDRGANTEAFF. The CDR3 DNA is TGTGCCAGCAGTCTTATTGACAGGGGAGCGAACACTGAAGCTTTCTTT. The genes are TRBV3-1 (or the pseudogene TRBV3-2) and TRBJ1-1, with TRBD1 matching 8 bases. The germline CDR1 and CDR2 sequences are LGHDT and YNNKEL (reference sequence). CDR3 length equals 16 residues. V gave up 6 bases and J gave up 1 base; unmatched junction bases: 10.